The rows below give T cell receptor beta chains drawn from one sample of a study of molecular identifiers for immune sequencing clone quantification. TCRdb re-called the PCR reads through MiXCR, storing one row per CDR3 protein. The sample lists about 510,000 distinct CDR3 sequences; about 26% were seen once. Sequencing input: naive CD8+ T cells from blood, with Jurkat cell RNA spiked in. The receptor source for this set is a human donor in good health. Some libraries in this study had Jurkat cell RNA spiked in. Both conserved end residues are trimmed from each CDR3.

V gene: TRBV4-3; CDR3 protein: ASSPGLAGGDTDTQY
V gene: TRBV20-1; CDR3 protein: SARDYLLSSNQPLH
V gene: TRBV4-3; CDR3 protein: ASSIYRGANTGELF
V gene: TRBV6-6; CDR3 protein: ASSYTSGETQY
V gene: TRBV27; CDR3 protein: ASSPLAGGGHEQY
V gene: TRBV29-1; CDR3 protein: SVEEGGTGRTEAF
V gene: TRBV4-2; CDR3 protein: ASSQEEASGKETQY
V gene: TRBV7-2; CDR3 protein: ASSLVGSSHTGELF
V gene: TRBV4-2; CDR3 protein: ASSQGLAGVCEQY
V gene: TRBV7-2; CDR3 protein: ASSRAGGVELF
V gene: TRBV7-9; CDR3 protein: ASSPGQGNTEAL
V gene: TRBV6-5; CDR3 protein: ASSYLRGTEAF
V gene: TRBV4-1; CDR3 protein: ASSPIGTRDQETQY
V gene: TRBV5-5; CDR3 protein: ASSFEWSGGSTDTQY
V gene: TRBV4-1; CDR3 protein: ASSQAAGMNTEAF
V gene: TRBV28; CDR3 protein: ASSSRLSGNEQF
V gene: TRBV12-3/TRBV12-4; CDR3 protein: ASSLELDITDTQY
V gene: TRBV24-1; CDR3 protein: ATKEGATGELF
V gene: TRBV27; CDR3 protein: ASSFSPDSNYGYT
V gene: TRBV5-3; CDR3 protein: ASSLTSGEAF
V gene: TRBV12-3/TRBV12-4; CDR3 protein: ASSPPENEKLF
V gene: TRBV16; CDR3 protein: ASSQLDQAQGREAF
V gene: TRBV19; CDR3 protein: ASSIVGVADTQY
V gene: TRBV11-2; CDR3 protein: ASSQKRNLGSITEAF
V gene: TRBV13; CDR3 protein: ASSAPAYSYEQY
V gene: TRBV28; CDR3 protein: ASSYEWVEQAF
V gene: TRBV7-2; CDR3 protein: ASSIRDRAVNGEAF
V gene: TRBV29-1; CDR3 protein: SVRSLSSTDTQY
V gene: TRBV7-9; CDR3 protein: ASGGGTTDTQY
V gene: TRBV7-9; CDR3 protein: ASSLRQGAPETQY